This is a list of T cell receptor beta chains from one sample in a study of blood T cells in healthy people across ages. TCRdb analysed the 5' RACE reads with MiXCR anew, one entry per CDR3 protein. This sample has about 1,600,000 distinct CDR3 sequences, with about 43% found just once. Sequencing was carried out using blood. These receptors all stem from a woman between 18 and 29 years old in good health. Both conserved end residues are part of each CDR3. The order of the fields is clone size, J gene, V gene, D gene, CDR3 protein, CDR3 DNA. The D gene is left open where the match is weak. Some rows have no size entry. The others give once, few or many, or a class for an expanded clone.

clone size: .
J gene: TRBJ2-1
V gene: TRBV5-1
D gene: .
CDR3 protein: CASSWGGRVSYNEQFF
CDR3 DNA: TGCGCCAGCAGTTGGGGGGGGCGGGTCTCCTACAATGAGCAGTTCTTC

clone size: .
J gene: TRBJ2-1
V gene: TRBV6-6
D gene: TRBD1
CDR3 protein: CASSYSIQGVTYNEQFF
CDR3 DNA: TGTGCCAGCAGTTATTCCATACAGGGGGTGACCTACAATGAGCAGTTCTTC

clone size: few
J gene: TRBJ2-3
V gene: TRBV12-3/TRBV12-4
D gene: .
CDR3 protein: CASSLVPWASSTDTQYF
CDR3 DNA: TGTGCCAGCAGTTTAGTTCCATGGGCTAGCAGCACAGATACGCAGTATTTT

clone size: few
J gene: TRBJ2-1
V gene: TRBV20-1
D gene: TRBD2
CDR3 protein: CSAVTSGRGGTYNEQFF
CDR3 DNA: TGCAGTGCTGTAACTAGCGGGAGAGGGGGGACTTACAATGAGCAGTTCTTC

clone size: .
J gene: TRBJ2-7
V gene: TRBV7-6
D gene: .
CDR3 protein: CASSLDRIEQYF
CDR3 DNA: TGTGCCAGCAGCTTAGACCGGATCGAGCAGTACTTC

clone size: .
J gene: TRBJ2-3
V gene: TRBV29-1
D gene: TRBD2
CDR3 protein: CSVGGRLTDTQYF
CDR3 DNA: TGCAGCGTGGGGGGGAGACTCACAGATACGCAGTATTTT

clone size: .
J gene: TRBJ2-5
V gene: TRBV4-1
D gene: .
CDR3 protein: CASSRDGTQETQYF
CDR3 DNA: TGCGCCAGCAGCCGGGACGGGACCCAAGAGACCCAGTACTTC

clone size: .
J gene: TRBJ2-7
V gene: TRBV12-3/TRBV12-4
D gene: .
CDR3 protein: CASSLKSGDHYEQYF
CDR3 DNA: TGTGCCAGCAGTTTAAAGTCAGGGGACCACTACGAGCAGTACTTC

clone size: .
J gene: TRBJ1-6
V gene: TRBV12-3/TRBV12-4
D gene: TRBD1
CDR3 protein: CASTTGAQGSPLHF
CDR3 DNA: TGTGCCAGCACCACAGGGGCTCAAGGTTCACCCCTCCACTTT

clone size: few
J gene: TRBJ1-5
V gene: TRBV4-1
D gene: .
CDR3 protein: CASSQDRTEPQHF
CDR3 DNA: TGCGCCAGCAGCCAAGATCGGACAGAGCCCCAGCATTTT

clone size: .
J gene: TRBJ2-2
V gene: TRBV24-1
D gene: TRBD1
CDR3 protein: CATSDPGTGLNTGELFF
CDR3 DNA: TGTGCCACCAGTGATCCTGGGACAGGCCTGAACACCGGGGAGCTGTTTTTT

clone size: .
J gene: TRBJ2-5
V gene: TRBV5-1
D gene: .
CDR3 protein: CASSLETTMQYF
CDR3 DNA: TGCGCCAGCAGCTTGGAGACCACGATGCAGTACTTC

clone size: few
J gene: TRBJ2-4
V gene: TRBV27
D gene: TRBD2
CDR3 protein: CASSPNAGGATVKNIQYF
CDR3 DNA: TGTGCCAGCAGCCCAAACGCGGGAGGTGCCACTGTCAAAAACATTCAGTACTTC

clone size: .
J gene: TRBJ2-5
V gene: TRBV11-2
D gene: .
CDR3 protein: CASSPTGKQYF
CDR3 DNA: TGTGCCAGCAGCCCGACGGGGAAGCAGTACTTC

clone size: few
J gene: TRBJ2-7
V gene: TRBV28
D gene: .
CDR3 protein: CASSFPFGYEQYF
CDR3 DNA: TGTGCCAGCAGTTTCCCTTTTGGGTACGAGCAGTACTTC

clone size: few
J gene: TRBJ2-7
V gene: TRBV20-1
D gene: TRBD2
CDR3 protein: CSARKRDSYEQYF
CDR3 DNA: TGCAGTGCTAGAAAGCGGGACTCCTACGAGCAGTACTTC

clone size: once
J gene: TRBJ2-5
V gene: TRBV7-2
D gene: TRBD2
CDR3 protein: CASMTSGVFRETQYF
CDR3 DNA: TGTGCCAGCATGACTAGCGGGGTATTCAGAGAGACCCAGTACTTC

clone size: few
J gene: TRBJ2-5
V gene: TRBV29-1
D gene: TRBD2
CDR3 protein: CSVYGGGETQYF
CDR3 DNA: TGCAGCGTTTACGGGGGGGGTGAGACCCAGTACTTC

clone size: few
J gene: TRBJ2-1
V gene: TRBV10-2
D gene: .
CDR3 protein: CASSEVGGGQYEQFF
CDR3 DNA: TGCGCCAGCAGTGAGGTGGGGGGGGGCCAGTATGAGCAGTTCTTC

clone size: .
J gene: TRBJ2-3
V gene: TRBV24-1
D gene: TRBD1
CDR3 protein: CATSDGTDTDTQYF
CDR3 DNA: TGTGCCACCAGTGACGGGACAGACACAGATACGCAGTATTTT

clone size: .
J gene: TRBJ2-3
V gene: TRBV6-5
D gene: .
CDR3 protein: CASRYGGTSTDTQYF
CDR3 DNA: TGTGCCAGCAGATATGGGGGAACTAGCACAGATACGCAGTATTTT

clone size: .
J gene: TRBJ2-4
V gene: TRBV28
D gene: .
CDR3 protein: CASSLTGKSKNIQYF
CDR3 DNA: TGTGCCAGCAGTTTGACTGGAAAGTCCAAAAACATTCAGTACTTC

clone size: .
J gene: TRBJ2-5
V gene: TRBV4-1
D gene: TRBD2
CDR3 protein: CASSQVPTRGDNEQYF
CDR3 DNA: TGCGCCAGCAGCCAAGTACCTACGCGGGGGGACAATGAGCAGTACTTC

clone size: few
J gene: TRBJ2-5
V gene: TRBV20-1
D gene: .
CDR3 protein: CSARDLRQGEETQYF
CDR3 DNA: TGCAGTGCTAGAGATTTAAGGCAGGGCGAAGAGACCCAGTACTTC

clone size: .
J gene: TRBJ2-7
V gene: TRBV11-2
D gene: TRBD1
CDR3 protein: CASSLLGGQGGYEQYF
CDR3 DNA: TGTGCCAGCAGCTTATTAGGGGGACAGGGTGGTTACGAGCAGTACTTC

clone size: .
J gene: TRBJ2-3
V gene: TRBV4-1
D gene: TRBD2
CDR3 protein: CASSQVPGLAGGSTDTQYF
CDR3 DNA: TGCGCCAGCAGCCAAGTCCCGGGACTAGCGGGGGGAAGCACAGATACGCAGTATTTT

clone size: .
J gene: TRBJ2-5
V gene: TRBV3-1
D gene: .
CDR3 protein: CASSQQRKAQYF
CDR3 DNA: TGTGCCAGCAGCCAACAGAGGAAGGCCCAGTACTTC

clone size: many
J gene: TRBJ2-1
V gene: TRBV5-1
D gene: TRBD2
CDR3 protein: CASSQTTSGRANEQFF
CDR3 DNA: TGCGCCAGCAGCCAGACCACTAGCGGGAGGGCAAATGAGCAGTTCTTC